The T cell receptor (beta chain) under discussion was sequenced for a study of T cells in women clearing cervical HPV infection. Study at large: Controls gave blood once infection was undetectable; cases at lesion identification. Cases' blood sampling followed lesion detection by median approximately 150 days (90 to 200). Whole-study results and caveats: CIN3+ cases had significantly higher TCR repertoire richness than controls, but evenness did not differ. Unknown T-cell numbers per sample may underlie the richness differences.

Turning to this clone: Its antigen is currently unknown. Read data end 3 residues before the CDR3 end; the end is taken from the germline J gene.

The table came from immunoSEQ multiplex PCR; TCRdb's copy has only in-frame clones and leaves some out. Recorded for this sample: tens of thousands of clones. The length of the CDR3 is 13 residues. Between the trimmed V and J ends, which lost 6 bases and 7 bases, there was a span of 16 bases. CDR1 is DFQATT and CDR2 is SNEGSKA in the germline V gene (reference sequence). This chain joins TRBV20-1 and TRBJ1-5, with D maybe TRBD1 (6 bases). The source of this sequence is a woman between 18 and 69 years old with a cervical HPV16 infection that either progressed to CIN3+ or cleared (not recorded which). Material for sequencing was blood buffy coat. CDR3 bases read: TGCAGTGCCTCAGACAGGAGGCTGCAGCCC. Protein: CSASDRRLQP. The whole CDR3 protein is CSASDRRLQPQHF.